The entry that follows covers one T cell receptor (beta chain) sequence. Its matching antigen is unknown. These data belong to a study of cytomegalovirus exposure and HLA in healthy donors. Assay used: immunoSEQ multiplex PCR; TCRdb lists only in-frame clones, some missing. The data show about 140,000 clones, with about 95% seen just once and 1.5% to 2% held by the top ten. General study findings and limits: Subsequent analysis showed first-cohort TCR clusters tending to co-occur in 120 validation repertoires. According to the study, about 180 TCR beta chains were cytomegalovirus-associated. For most TCR sequences rarity was the rule, although some public TCRs occurred in many donors.

The CDR3 loop spans 15 amino acids. The germline V gene has CDR1 MGHRA and CDR2 YSYEKL. Trimming at V came to 0 bases and at J to 4 bases, leaving 3 bases not matched to a gene. This clonotype was sampled from a man between 18 and 35 years old in good health and CMV-seropositive. The chain combines TRBV4-1 with TRBJ2-7, with 10 bases matching TRBD2. The sample was PBMCs. The CDR3 protein is CASSQDSLAGYEQYF. Here the CDR3 DNA reads TGCGCCAGCAGCCAAGATTCACTAGCGGGGTACGAGCAGTACTTC.